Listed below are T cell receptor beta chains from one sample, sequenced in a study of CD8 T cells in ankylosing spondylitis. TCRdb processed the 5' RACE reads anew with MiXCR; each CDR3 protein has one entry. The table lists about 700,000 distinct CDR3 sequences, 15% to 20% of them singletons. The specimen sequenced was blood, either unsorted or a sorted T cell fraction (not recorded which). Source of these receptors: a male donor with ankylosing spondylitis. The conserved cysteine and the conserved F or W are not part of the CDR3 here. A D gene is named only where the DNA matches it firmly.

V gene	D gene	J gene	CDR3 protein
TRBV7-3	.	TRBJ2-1	ASSPIVTNYNEQF
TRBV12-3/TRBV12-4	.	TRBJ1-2	ASSFPGTYGYT
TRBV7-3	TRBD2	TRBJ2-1	ASSLEGLLYNEQF
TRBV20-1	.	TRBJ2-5	SARLLRTKQETQY
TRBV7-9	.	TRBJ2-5	ASSSHRTDKY
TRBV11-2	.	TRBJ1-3	ASSSTANTIY
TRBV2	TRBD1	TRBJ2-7	ASRPLGQDQPYEQY
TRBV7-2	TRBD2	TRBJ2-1	ASSPRTSGALNNEQF
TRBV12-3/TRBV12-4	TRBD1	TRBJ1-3	ASSYSAQGDRTIY
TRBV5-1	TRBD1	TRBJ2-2	ASSSGRQGADTGELF
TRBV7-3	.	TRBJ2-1	ASTWVGHSYNEQF
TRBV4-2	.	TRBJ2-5	ASSQDRGDQTQY
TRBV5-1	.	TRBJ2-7	ASSLSRSSYEQY
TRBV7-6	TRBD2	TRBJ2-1	ASSLYSGGYSYNEQF
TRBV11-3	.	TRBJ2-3	ASSLVSQGATDTQY
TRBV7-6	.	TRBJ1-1	ASSLFPGADTEAF
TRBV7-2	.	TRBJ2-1	ASSLVSYVGEQF
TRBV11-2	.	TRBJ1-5	ASGLLGGSGRKNQPQH
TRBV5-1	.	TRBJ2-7	ASSPGPPGAEQY
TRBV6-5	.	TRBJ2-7	ASSYSISRDFGY
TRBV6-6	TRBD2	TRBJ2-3	ASSWLGGRTDTQY
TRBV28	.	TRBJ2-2	ASSLSGANTGELF
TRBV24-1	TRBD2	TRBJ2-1	ATSDSGRPYNEQF
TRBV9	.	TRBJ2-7	ASSPGTSGGEQY
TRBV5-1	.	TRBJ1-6	ASSLEGSPNSPLH
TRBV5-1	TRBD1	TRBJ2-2	ASSLLKTDRGYTGELF
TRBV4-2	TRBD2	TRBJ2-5	ASSQGASGGVKTQY
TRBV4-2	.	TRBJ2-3	ASSQDGNSRPADTQY
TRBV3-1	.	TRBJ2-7	ASSQGGTEQY
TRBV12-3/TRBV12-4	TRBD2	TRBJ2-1	ASSPGGGTSGFNEQF
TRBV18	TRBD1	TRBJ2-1	ASSLGGQGEQF
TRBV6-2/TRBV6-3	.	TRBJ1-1	ASSYSPSMNTEAF
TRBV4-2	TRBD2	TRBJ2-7	ASSQPNGASGFYEQY
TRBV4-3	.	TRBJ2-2	ASSQDGGGTGELF
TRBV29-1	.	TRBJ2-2	SVSEGGELF
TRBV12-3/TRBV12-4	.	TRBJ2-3	ASSLPLGDTQY
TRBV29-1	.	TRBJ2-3	SVGGGAMDTQY
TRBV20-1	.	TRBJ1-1	SARDWEGLNTEAF
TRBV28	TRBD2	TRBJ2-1	ASSPRGGPGEQF
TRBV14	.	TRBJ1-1	ASSHPGGSPYTEAF
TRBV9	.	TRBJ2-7	ASSPTAPGYEQY
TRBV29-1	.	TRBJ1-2	SVDVGSPSYT
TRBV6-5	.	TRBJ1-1	ASSYSSRRLNTEAF
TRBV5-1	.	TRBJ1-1	ASSSREAAEAF
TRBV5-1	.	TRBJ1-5	ASSLEGDSNQPQH
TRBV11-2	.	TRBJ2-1	ASSSPRFNEQF
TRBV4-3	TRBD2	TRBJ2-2	ASSQEPPGLVTGELF
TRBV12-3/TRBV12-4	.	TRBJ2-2	ASNLPEGQSLNTGELF